The TCR beta chain described here comes from a study of CD8 T cells in Susac syndrome. Study information: Clinical remission applied to roughly 8 sequenced Susac syndrome patients, and five or six had active disease. Patients with Susac syndrome had blood drawn and were at that point therapy-naive, on corticosteroids, or on intravenous immunoglobulin alone.

This CDR3 region has 16 residues. The germline V gene has CDR1 SGDLS and CDR2 YYNGEE. The trim removed 3 bases at V and 6 bases at J, leaving 11 bases unmatched. RNA totalling about 0.5 to 1 ug underwent reverse transcription with random hexamers. TCRdb analysed the immunoSEQ multiplex PCR reads with MiXCR anew, one entry per CDR3 protein. The sample lists some 150,000 distinct CDR3 sequences, around 96% seen once, with 0.16% in the top ten. The source is a human donor with Susac syndrome. The chain has TRBV9 and TRBJ2-2, with 7 bases matching TRBD2. Sequencing input: CD4+ T cells from PBMCs. The CDR3 region is CASSAKTRGMAGELFF. The CDR3 bases are TGTGCCAGCAGCGCAAAAACGCGGGGGATGGCCGGGGAGCTGTTTTTT.